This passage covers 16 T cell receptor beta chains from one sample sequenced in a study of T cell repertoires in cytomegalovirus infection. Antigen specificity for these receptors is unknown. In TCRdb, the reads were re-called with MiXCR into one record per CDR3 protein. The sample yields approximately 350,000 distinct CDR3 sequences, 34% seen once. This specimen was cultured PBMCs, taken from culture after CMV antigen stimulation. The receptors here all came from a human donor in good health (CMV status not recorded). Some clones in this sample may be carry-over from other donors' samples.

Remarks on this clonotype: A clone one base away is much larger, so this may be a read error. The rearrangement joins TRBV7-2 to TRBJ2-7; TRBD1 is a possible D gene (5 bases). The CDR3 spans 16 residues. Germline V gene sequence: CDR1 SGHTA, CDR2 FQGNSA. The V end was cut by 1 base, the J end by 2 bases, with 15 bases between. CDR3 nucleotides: TGTGCCAGCAGCTTAGGAGGCCGTATAGGGGCCTACGAGCAGTACTTC. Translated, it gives CASSLGGRIGAYEQYF.

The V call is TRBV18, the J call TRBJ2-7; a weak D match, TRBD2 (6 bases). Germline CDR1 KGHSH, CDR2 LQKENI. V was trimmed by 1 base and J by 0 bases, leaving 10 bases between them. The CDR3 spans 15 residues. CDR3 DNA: TGTGCCAGCTCACCACAGGACGGGAGCTCCTACGAGCAGTACTTC. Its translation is CASSPQDGSSYEQYF.

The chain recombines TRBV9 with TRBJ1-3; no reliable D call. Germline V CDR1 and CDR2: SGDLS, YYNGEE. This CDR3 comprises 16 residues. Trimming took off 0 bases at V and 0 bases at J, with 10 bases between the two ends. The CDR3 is CASSVADGLSGNTIYF. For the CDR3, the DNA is TGTGCCAGCAGCGTAGCGGACGGACTCTCTGGAAACACCATATATTTT. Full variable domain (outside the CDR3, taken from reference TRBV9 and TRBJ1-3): DSGVTQTPKHLITATGQRVTLRCSPRSGDLSVYWYQQSLDQGLQFLIQYYNGEERAKGNILERFSAQQFPDLHSELNLSSLELGDSALYFCASSVADGLSGNTIYFGEGSWLTVV.

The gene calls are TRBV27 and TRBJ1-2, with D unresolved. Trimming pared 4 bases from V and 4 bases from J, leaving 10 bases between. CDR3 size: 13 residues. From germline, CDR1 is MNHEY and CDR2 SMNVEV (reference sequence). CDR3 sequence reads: CASSSPGSYGYTF. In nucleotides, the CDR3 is TGTGCCAGCAGTTCCCCCGGATCCTATGGCTACACCTTC.

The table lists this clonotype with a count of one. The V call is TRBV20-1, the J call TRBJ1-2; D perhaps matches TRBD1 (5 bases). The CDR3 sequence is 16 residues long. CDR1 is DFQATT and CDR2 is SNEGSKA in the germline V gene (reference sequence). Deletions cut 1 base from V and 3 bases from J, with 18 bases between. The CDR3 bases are TGCAGTGCTAGAGGGTTCCCGGGGGATTTAGACTATGGCTACACCTTC. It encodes CSARGFPGDLDYGYTF.

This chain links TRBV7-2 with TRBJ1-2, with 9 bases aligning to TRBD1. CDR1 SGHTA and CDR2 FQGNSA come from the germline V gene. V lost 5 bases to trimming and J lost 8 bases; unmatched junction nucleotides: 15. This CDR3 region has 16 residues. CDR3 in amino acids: CASSRAADRGSSGYTF. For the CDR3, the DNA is TGTGCCAGCAGCCGGGCGGCGGACAGGGGTTCTTCGGGCTACACCTTC. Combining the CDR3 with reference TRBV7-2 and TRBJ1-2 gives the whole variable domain GAGVSQSPSNKVTEKGKDVELRCDPISGHTALYWYRQSLGQGLEFLIYFQGNSAPDKSGLPSDRFSAERTGGSVSTLTIQRTQQEDSAVYLCASSRAADRGSSGYTFGSGTRLTVV.

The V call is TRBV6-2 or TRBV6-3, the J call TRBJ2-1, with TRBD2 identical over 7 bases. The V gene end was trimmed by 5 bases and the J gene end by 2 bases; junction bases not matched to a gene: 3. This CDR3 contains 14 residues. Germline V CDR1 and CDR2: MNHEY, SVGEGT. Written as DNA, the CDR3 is TGTGCCAGCAGTCCGGGAGGCGCCTACAATGAGCAGTTCTTC. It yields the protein CASSPGGAYNEQFF.

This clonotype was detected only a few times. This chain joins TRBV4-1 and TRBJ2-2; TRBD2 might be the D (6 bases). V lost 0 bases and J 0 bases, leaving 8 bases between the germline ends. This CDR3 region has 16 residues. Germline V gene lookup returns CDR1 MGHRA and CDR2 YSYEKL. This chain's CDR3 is CASSQEGLANTGELFF. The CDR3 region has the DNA TGCGCCAGCAGCCAAGAGGGACTCGCGAACACCGGGGAGCTGTTTTTT.

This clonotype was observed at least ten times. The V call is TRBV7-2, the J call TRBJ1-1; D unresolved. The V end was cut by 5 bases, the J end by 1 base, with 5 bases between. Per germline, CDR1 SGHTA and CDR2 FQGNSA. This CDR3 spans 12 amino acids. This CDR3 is CASSPQNTEAFF. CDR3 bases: TGTGCCAGCAGCCCTCAGAACACTGAAGCTTTCTTT.

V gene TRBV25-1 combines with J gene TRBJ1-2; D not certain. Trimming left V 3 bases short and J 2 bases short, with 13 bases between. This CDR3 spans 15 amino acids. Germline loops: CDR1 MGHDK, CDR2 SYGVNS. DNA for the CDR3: TGTGCCAGCAGTGACCACAATCTGGGAAACTATGGCTACACCTTC. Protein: CASSDHNLGNYGYTF.

The CDR3 spells CASSLGLTSAYNEQFF. The DNA for the CDR3 is TGTGCCAGCAGCTTAGGGCTGACTAGCGCGTACAATGAGCAGTTCTTC. This chain joins TRBV11-3 and TRBJ2-1; TRBD2 matches 8 bases. This CDR3 has 16 amino acids. The J segment lost 4 bases and the V segment lost 1 base, leaving 6 bases of the junction unmatched. The germline V gene encodes CDR1 SGHNT and CDR2 YENEEA.

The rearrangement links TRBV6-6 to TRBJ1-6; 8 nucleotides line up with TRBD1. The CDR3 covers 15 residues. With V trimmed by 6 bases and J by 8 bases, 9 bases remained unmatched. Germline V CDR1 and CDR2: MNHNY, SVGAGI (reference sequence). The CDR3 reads CASRSTGTGYSPLHF. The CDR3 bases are TGTGCCAGCAGGTCCACCGGGACAGGTTATTCACCCCTCCACTTT.

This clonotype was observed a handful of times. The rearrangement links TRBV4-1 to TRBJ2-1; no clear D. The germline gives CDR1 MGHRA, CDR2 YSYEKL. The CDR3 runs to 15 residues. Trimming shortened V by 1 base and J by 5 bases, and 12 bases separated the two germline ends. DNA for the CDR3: TGCGCCAGCAGCCAAGTCACCGCACTCAACAATGAGCAGTTCTTC. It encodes CASSQVTALNNEQFF.

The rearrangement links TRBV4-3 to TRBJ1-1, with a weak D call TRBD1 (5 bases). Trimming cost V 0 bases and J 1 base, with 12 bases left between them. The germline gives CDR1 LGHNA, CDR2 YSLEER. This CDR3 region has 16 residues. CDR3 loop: CASSQEWGSGNTEAFF. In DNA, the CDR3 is TGCGCCAGCAGCCAAGAGTGGGGGTCTGGGAACACTGAAGCTTTCTTT.

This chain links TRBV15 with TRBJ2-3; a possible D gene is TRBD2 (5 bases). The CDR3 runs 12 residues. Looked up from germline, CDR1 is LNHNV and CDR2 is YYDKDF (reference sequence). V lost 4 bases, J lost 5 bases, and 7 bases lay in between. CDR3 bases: TGTGCCACCAGCAAACGGGGAGATACGCAGTATTTT. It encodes CATSKRGDTQYF.

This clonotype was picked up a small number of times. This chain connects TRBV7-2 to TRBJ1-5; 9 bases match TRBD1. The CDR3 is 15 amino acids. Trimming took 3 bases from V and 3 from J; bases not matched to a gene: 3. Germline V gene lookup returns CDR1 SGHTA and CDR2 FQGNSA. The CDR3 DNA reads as TGTGCCAGCAGCTTTGGGACAGGGAACAATCAGCCCCAGCATTTT. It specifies CASSFGTGNNQPQHF.